This T cell receptor (beta chain) emerged from a study of blood T cell repertoires in COVID-19 (dated by TCRdb to about 2020). For the study in its entirety: Samples from collaborators originated in the United States, Italy and Spain and spanned both the acute and convalescent phases of COVID-19. Deeply sampled blood TCRbeta repertoires from subjects exposed to, actively infected with, or recovered from COVID-19 were included in the dataset. Sample metadata almost always included a de-identified subject ID, COVID-19 status, age in years and sex. Where available, HLA class I and class II types were taken from metadata supplied by the sample provider and were not determined by assay-based typing. The material from the prospective study consisted of cDNA or gDNA derived from T cells, B-cell-depleted T cells, or PBMCs. Samples came from the ongoing ImmuneRACE study (first 160 participants) plus 1,254 subjects from 6 global collaborators. The repertoires were released in a freely available public database intended as a resource for research on the immune response to SARS-CoV-2.

Inclusive of the bounding cysteine and phenylalanine, the CDR3 is 13 residues long. Only CDR3 DNA remains: 39 bases, in frame from the first base. The germline V gene encodes CDR1 KGHDR and CDR2 SFDVKD. The trim is 5 bases for V and 3 bases for J, with a gap of 9 bases between the germline ends. As to this clone: Its antigen specificity is not known. No per-base quality is available; no much larger clone lies one base away.

At one collaborating source in Seattle, patients were enrolled during active infection and were followed longitudinally through the course of disease. Collaborating institutions collected whole blood in K2EDTA tubes following their own protocols. For TCRbeta analysis, collaborators shipped samples in one of three forms: frozen whole blood, isolated PBMCs, or DNA extracted from either of those sample types. TCRbeta CDR3 regions were amplified from genomic DNA by means of the immunoSEQ Assay, a bias-controlled multiplex PCR. The study's own analysis went as follows. The number of nucleated cells in each sample was estimated from the amplification of reference gene primers within the assay. To quantify the absolute abundance of each unique TCRbeta CDR3 rearrangement, sequence reads were collapsed and filtered. For each sample, productive Simpson clonality was calculated by taking the square root of Simpson's diversity index across productive rearrangements. TCRdb obtained this table from immuneACCESS and retained in-frame rearrangements with V and J assigned. These tables miss some clones; where compared with another copy, unresolved V genes account for less than half of the shortfall, and the remainder is unexplained. The V and J calls and the clone size are those of that table, but D and trimming were determined from the DNA. The sample includes nearly 350,000 clones, with more than 70% observed a single time. Of the sample, around 6.6% falls within the top ten clones.

Overall study results and their limits: Clinical and demographic metadata were provided uncurated, with the amount varying by source and participant.

The TCR was taken from an older woman with COVID-19, enrolled during active disease. Sequencing was done on a sample of peripheral blood. The sequence links TRBV24-1 to TRBJ1-2, with no D gene named confidently. In nucleotide form, the sequence is TGTGCCACCAGTGGGCTTGGTCACTATGGCTACACCTTC. The encoded protein is CATSGLGHYGYTF.